A single TCR beta chain is shown here with its context. This specimen comes from a study of blood T cell repertoires in COVID-19. Turning to the study itself: Acute and convalescent COVID-19 specimens originated in the United States, Italy and Spain. T cells, B-cell-depleted T cells, or PBMCs provided the cDNA or gDNA that served as material.

Germline-derived CDR1 and CDR2 are SGHTA and FQGTGA. The CDR3 covers 16 residues. Germline trimming cut 3 bases from V and 0 bases from J; bases unmatched to any gene: 3. Participant-given clinical history determined each cohort assignment. In the original processing: Amplifying reference gene primers gave estimates of nucleated cell counts. The table came from immunoSEQ multiplex PCR; TCRdb's copy has only in-frame clones and leaves some out. V and J calls and clone size are given by that table; D and trimming were obtained from the DNA. Among about 200,000 clones, 70% to 90% were seen once, and the ten largest hold about 7.7%.

The sequenced sample consisted of PBMCs or T cells enriched from blood (not recorded which). The chain links TRBV7-3 to TRBJ2-2; 8 nucleotides match TRBD1. The origin of this receptor is a woman between 40 and 55 years old with acute COVID-19. CDR3: CASSLLGQANTGELFF. CDR3 DNA sequence: TGTGCCAGCAGCTTGCTGGGACAGGCGAACACCGGGGAGCTGTTTTTT.